Shown below are 30 T cell receptor beta chains from a single sample sequenced in a study of identical twins (dated by TCRdb to the mid-2010s). The library relied on 5' RACE. Sequencing used an Illumina HiSeq 2000. TCRdb reworked the public reads: Q25 trimming with fastp, MiXCR clone assembly, productive beta chains retained. Under each unique CDR3 protein, matching rows form one entry showing the most common genes and DNA. Across this sample there are hundreds of thousands of distinct CDR3 sequences, with roughly 6% seen only once. The ten largest make up roughly 1.6% of the sample. Sequencing was done on a sample of naive T cells sorted from blood. Reading the label with the study, this specimen's cell subset or site is: cells isolated with a human naive T-cell isolation kit. The receptor source for this set is a man younger than 30 in good health.

This clonotype was detected ten times or more. The rearrangement uses TRBV25-1 and TRBJ1-1, with D perhaps matching TRBD1 (5 bases). The germline gives CDR1 MGHDK, CDR2 SYGVNS. The CDR3 covers 13 residues. Deletions cut 2 bases from V and 1 base from J, with 5 bases between. The CDR3 spells CASSEGTNTEAFF. DNA of the CDR3: TGTGCCAGCAGTGAAGGGACGAACACTGAAGCTTTCTTT.

There are a few counts of this clonotype. V gene TRBV20-1 combines with J gene TRBJ2-1; D perhaps matches TRBD1 (6 bases). V lost 7 bases and J lost 0, with 13 bases in between. The length of the CDR3 is 14 residues. Germline lookup yields CDR1 DFQATT and CDR2 SNEGSKA (reference sequence). CDR3 sequence: CSGATGSSYNEQFF. The CDR3 nucleotides read TGCAGTGGGGCGACAGGATCCTCCTACAATGAGCAGTTCTTC.

This clonotype was observed many times. The V call is TRBV7-6, the J call TRBJ1-4; D is unclear. The V end lost 1 base, the J end lost 8 bases, and 11 bases lay between the germline ends. The length of the CDR3 is 14 residues. CDR1 and CDR2 (germline): SGHVS, FNYEAQ. CDR3 coding DNA: TGTGCCAGCAGCTTAGTCCTGGGCGAAGAAAAACTGTTTTTT. It is translated as CASSLVLGEEKLFF.

This clonotype was recorded many times. This sequence joins TRBV29-1 and TRBJ2-1, with TRBD2 matching over 8 bases. V gave up 5 bases and J gave up 7 bases; unmatched junction bases: 7. Germline V lookup: CDR1 SQVTM, CDR2 ANQGSEA. The CDR3 totals 13 residues. The chain's CDR3 is CSVRGLARNEQFF. The CDR3 DNA is TGCAGCGTTAGAGGACTAGCCCGGAATGAGCAGTTCTTC.

This clonotype has a count of ten or more. The chain is built from TRBV20-1 and TRBJ2-6; D call uncertain. Germline V gene lookup returns CDR1 DFQATT and CDR2 SNEGSKA (reference sequence). Trimming pared 0 bases from V and 0 bases from J, leaving 3 bases between. The CDR3 has 14 residues. This chain's CDR3 is CSARDISGANVLTF. CDR3 DNA sequence: TGCAGTGCTAGAGATATCTCTGGGGCCAACGTCCTGACTTTC.

V and J are TRBV6-5 and TRBJ2-1, with 11 bases that match TRBD2. The CDR3 has 15 amino acids. The germline CDR1 and CDR2 sequences are MNHEY and SVGAGI. Germline trimming cut 0 bases from V and 7 bases from J; bases unmatched to any gene: 2. The CDR3 DNA sequence: TGTGCCAGCAGTTACTCTTGGACTAGCGGGAATGAGCAGTTCTTC. It yields the protein CASSYSWTSGNEQFF.

Many counts were recorded for this clonotype. The chain couples TRBV12-3 or TRBV12-4 to TRBJ1-6; 8 bases align to TRBD1. This CDR3 has 15 amino acids. J was trimmed by 7 bases and V by 6 bases; bases with no gene match: 8. CDR3 DNA sequence: TGTGCCAGCAGATCTACCGGGACAGGAAATTCACCCCTCCACTTT. Protein sequence: CASRSTGTGNSPLHF.

This clonotype was observed at least ten times. The V and J genes are TRBV20-1 and TRBJ2-3; D perhaps matches TRBD2 (6 bases). With 1 base removed from V and 2 bases from J, the gap between germline ends came to 19 bases. Germline CDR1 and CDR2: DFQATT and SNEGSKA (reference sequence). The CDR3 is 17 amino acids. The CDR3 DNA follows: TGCAGTGCTAGAGCTGTATATGGGAGGCGGGCCACAGATACGCAGTATTTT. Translated: CSARAVYGRRATDTQYF.

In this sample, this clonotype turned up a few times. The gene calls are TRBV19 and TRBJ2-3, with a weak D call TRBD2 (5 bases). Germline CDR1 and CDR2: LNHDA and SQIVND (reference sequence). Trimming took off 5 bases at V and 0 bases at J, with 12 bases between the two ends. CDR3 length equals 15 residues. As DNA, the CDR3 is TGTGCCAGTAGTGCCGCGCGGACTAGCACAGATACGCAGTATTTT. Amino acid sequence: CASSAARTSTDTQYF.

This chain links TRBV5-6 with TRBJ2-5; the D is unclear. Germline values: CDR1 SGHDT, CDR2 YYEEEE. V was clipped by 4 bases and J by 1 base, with 17 bases between them. The CDR3 is 16 amino acids. The CDR3, as DNA: TGTGCCAGCAGCCCCCCTCGGGCGCAAATCCAAGAGACCCAGTACTTC. Translation: CASSPPRAQIQETQYF.

CDR3 coding DNA: TGTGCCAGTACCCTATATGCAACTAATGAAAAACTGTTTTTT. This gives the protein CASTLYATNEKLFF. The genes are TRBV19 and TRBJ1-4; no clear D gene. The CDR3 spans 14 residues. Per germline, CDR1 LNHDA and CDR2 SQIVND (reference sequence). V was shortened by 7 bases and J by 0 bases, with 9 bases between the two germline ends. Combining the CDR3 with reference TRBV19 and TRBJ1-4 gives the whole variable domain DGGITQSPKYLFRKEGQNVTLSCEQNLNHDAMYWYRQDPGQGLRLIYYSQIVNDFQKGDIAEGYSVSREKKESFPLTVTSAQKNPTAFYLCASTLYATNEKLFFGSGTQLSVL.

This clonotype was detected a few times. The rearrangement joins TRBV9 to TRBJ2-7; D possibly matches TRBD1 or TRBD2 (5 bases each). Germline lookup yields CDR1 SGDLS and CDR2 YYNGEE. V lost 0 bases and J lost 4, with 14 bases in between. The CDR3 totals 15 residues. The CDR3 sequence is CASSVEGTHAYEQYF. DNA for the CDR3: TGTGCCAGCAGCGTAGAAGGGACCCATGCTTACGAGCAGTACTTC.

This clonotype was detected only a few times. The chain links TRBV5-1 to TRBJ2-2; 8 bases align to TRBD1. The V gene end was trimmed by 6 bases and the J gene end by 7 bases; junction bases not matched to a gene: 8. Germline V lookup: CDR1 SGHRS, CDR2 YFSETQ. The CDR3 sequence is 14 residues long. CDR3 protein: CASNFQGANGELFF. CDR3 DNA sequence: TGCGCCAGCAATTTCCAGGGGGCAAACGGGGAGCTGTTTTTT.

This clonotype was picked up a small number of times. The V gene is TRBV20-1, the J gene TRBJ1-2, with unresolved D. The germline gives CDR1 DFQATT, CDR2 SNEGSKA (reference sequence). There are 14 residues in the CDR3. Trimming pared 3 bases from V and 4 bases from J, leaving 15 bases between. CDR3 amino acids: CSARSGFSPYGYTF. The DNA of the CDR3 is TGCAGTGCTAGGTCCGGATTTTCCCCCTATGGCTACACCTTC.

CDR3 amino acids: CASGVIIQETQYF. CDR3 sequence (DNA): TGTGCCAGCGGGGTTATAATCCAAGAGACCCAGTACTTC. The V call is TRBV2, the J call TRBJ2-5; D is ambiguous. Germline-derived CDR1 and CDR2 are SNHLY and FYNNEI. V dropped 8 bases and J dropped 1 base, with 11 bases sitting between them. The CDR3 totals 13 residues.

This clonotype appeared a few times. The chain links TRBV18 to TRBJ2-3; D uncertain. Germline values: CDR1 KGHSH, CDR2 LQKENI. The V end was cut by 3 bases, the J end by 0 bases, with 10 bases between. This CDR3 has 15 residues. The DNA for the CDR3 is TGTGCCAGCTCACCCCGGACGGTTAGCACAGATACGCAGTATTTT. Residues: CASSPRTVSTDTQYF.

CDR3 DNA: TGTGCCAGTAGGGTAGGGACAGCGAACACCGGGGAGCTGTTTTTT. This codes for CASRVGTANTGELFF. The J gene is TRBJ2-2, the V gene TRBV19, with 7 bases identical to TRBD1. After removal of 6 bases from V and 0 bases from J, the junction contained 4 bases not matched to a gene. Per the germline V gene, CDR1 is LNHDA and CDR2 is SQIVND (reference sequence). The CDR3 loop spans 15 amino acids.

This clonotype occurred many times. The chain carries TRBV12-3 or TRBV12-4 and TRBJ2-4, with TRBD1 matching over 7 bases. The CDR3 totals 15 residues. The junction had 3 bases not matched to a gene; V was cut back by 2 bases and J by 2 bases. This CDR3 reads CASSLTGVTKNIQYF. DNA for the CDR3: TGTGCCAGCAGTTTAACAGGGGTGACCAAAAACATTCAGTACTTC.

V usage is TRBV28 and J usage is TRBJ1-4; D unresolved. This CDR3 spans 12 amino acids. Per the germline V gene, CDR1 is MDHEN and CDR2 is SYDVKM. Trimming took off 6 bases at V and 7 bases at J, with 9 bases between the two ends. DNA of the CDR3: TGTGCCAGCAGATCGGGTTCTGAAAAACTGTTTTTT. This codes for CASRSGSEKLFF.

In its sample, this clonotype was seen a few times. The chain links TRBV5-5 to TRBJ2-7; 11 bases are shared with TRBD1. The CDR3 sequence is 15 residues long. CDR1 is SGHKS, CDR2 YYEKEE, per germline (reference sequence). Trimming at V came to 3 bases and at J to 5 bases, leaving 7 bases not matched to a gene. The CDR3 sequence is CASSSPGTGGHEQYV. CDR3 bases: TGTGCCAGCAGCTCCCCCGGGACAGGGGGACACGAGCAGTACGTC.

In its sample, this clonotype was seen many times. The rearrangement uses TRBV5-1 and TRBJ2-5, with 8 bases aligning to TRBD1. J lost 5 bases, V lost 2 bases, and 5 bases had no gene match. The CDR3 length is 14 residues. Germline loops: CDR1 SGHRS, CDR2 YFSETQ. CDR3 sequence (DNA): TGCGCCAGCAGCTTCGGGACAGGCGACGAGACCCAGTACTTC. Its translation: CASSFGTGDETQYF.

There are many counts of this clonotype. This chain connects TRBV10-3 to TRBJ1-1, with D hard to call. The CDR3 sequence is 12 residues long. Germline V gives CDR1 ENHRY, CDR2 SYGVKD. V was clipped by 5 bases and J by 6 bases, with 10 bases between them. CDR3 DNA sequence: TGTGCCATCAGTTGGGGAGTCTCTGAAGCTTTCTTT. It specifies CAISWGVSEAFF.

The chain combines TRBV21-1 with TRBJ2-3; the DNA was not used to check the table's D call, TRBD1. TRBV21-1 represents a pseudogene. The CDR3 runs 14 residues. The CDR3 sequence is CASSKVQGADTQYF. The CDR3 DNA reads as TGTGCCAGCAGCAAAGTACAGGGGGCGGATACGCAGTATTTT.

At least ten counts were recorded for this clonotype. The rearrangement uses TRBV11-2 and TRBJ2-3, with 12 bases lining up with TRBD1. CDR1 SGHAT and CDR2 FQNNGV come from the germline V gene. The CDR3 totals 19 residues. With V trimmed by 5 bases and J by 4 bases, 16 bases remained unmatched. CDR3 nucleotides: TGTGCCAGCAGCCCCGCCCGGGGACAGGGGGCCCTGTTTGCAGATACGCAGTATTTT. This encodes CASSPARGQGALFADTQYF. Based on the CDR3 plus reference TRBV11-2 and TRBJ2-3, the full variable domain is EAGVAQSPRYKIIEKRQSVAFWCNPISGHATLYWYQQILGQGPKLLIQFQNNGVVDDSQLPKDRFSAERLKGVDSTLKIQPAKLEDSAVYLCASSPARGQGALFADTQYFGPGTRLTVL.

This clonotype occurred a few times. The rearrangement joins TRBV5-5 to TRBJ2-7; D call uncertain. CDR1 is SGHKS and CDR2 is YYEKEE in the germline V gene (reference sequence). This CDR3 is built from 13 residues. Between the trimmed V and J ends, which lost 0 bases and 2 bases, there was a span of 6 bases. CDR3 coding DNA: TGTGCCAGCAGCTTGGGACTGACCTACGAGCAGTACGTC. Encoded protein: CASSLGLTYEQYV.

This clonotype was observed at least ten times. The chain links TRBV29-1 to TRBJ2-2, with D perhaps TRBD2 (7 bases). The V gene's germline CDR1 is SQVTM and CDR2 ANQGSEA. The CDR3 has 13 residues. The ends were cut back, 6 bases at V and 1 base at J, with 9 bases in the middle. Here the CDR3 reads CSVAGQNTGELFF. The CDR3 bases are TGCAGCGTAGCGGGACAGAACACCGGGGAGCTGTTTTTT.

V usage is TRBV5-1 and J usage is TRBJ2-2, with TRBD2 matching 10 bases. The CDR3 consists of 14 residues. In germline, CDR1 is SGHRS, CDR2 YFSETQ. V lost 3 bases to trimming and J lost 6 bases; unmatched junction nucleotides: 2. CDR3 DNA: TGCGCCAGCAGCTGGCTAGCGGGGGCCGGGGAGCTGTTTTTT. Protein product: CASSWLAGAGELFF.

This clonotype was seen ten or more times. The chain joins TRBV27 to TRBJ2-5, with 7 bases fitting TRBD1. There are 14 residues in the CDR3. Germline CDR1 is MNHEY and CDR2 is SMNVEV (reference sequence). J lost 2 bases, V lost 6 bases, and 6 bases had no gene match. The CDR3 loop is CASSSPGQQETQYF. In nucleotides, the CDR3 is TGTGCCAGCAGCTCTCCGGGACAGCAAGAGACCCAGTACTTC.

The sample holds many counts of this clonotype. The chain uses TRBV12-3 or TRBV12-4 and TRBJ2-3; TRBD2 aligns across 14 bases. This CDR3 is 18 amino acids long. V gave up 5 bases and J gave up 1 base; unmatched junction bases: 8. The CDR3 DNA reads TGTGCCAGCAGTCCCTCGGGACTAGCGGGAGCAGGCACAGATACGCAGTATTTT. It codes for CASSPSGLAGAGTDTQYF.

The table lists this clonotype with many counts. This chain links TRBV3-1 with TRBJ2-3; TRBD2 aligns across 8 bases. J lost 4 bases, V lost 4 bases, and 7 bases had no gene match. CDR1 and CDR2 from the germline V gene are LGHDT and YNNKEL (reference sequence). The CDR3 runs 15 residues. CDR3 loop: CASSRSGSSADTQYF. The CDR3 DNA follows: TGTGCCAGCAGCCGAAGCGGGAGTAGCGCAGATACGCAGTATTTT.